This record concerns one T cell receptor beta chain sequence. Its target is not known. The sample originates from a study of vaccination effects on CD4 cells after COVID-19. Study findings and constraints: Clones that were induced by infection or by vaccine showed marked contraction late after vaccination.

Sequencing followed a ViraFEST assay step that expanded antigen-specific CD4+ T cells with viral peptide pools. When more than 9 days of culture had elapsed, CD4+ T cells were isolated. All participants had two doses of either the BNT162b2 or mRNA-1273 vaccine. Sequencing used immunoSEQ multiplex PCR; TCRdb keeps in-frame clones, though not all of them. The sample has tens of thousands of clones; about 75% are singletons. CDR1 is SNHLY and CDR2 is FYNNEI in the germline V gene. This CDR3 has 15 residues. V trimming: 4 bases; J trimming: 3 bases; junction bases outside the gene matches: 6. This sequence joins TRBV2 and TRBJ2-1; 7 positions match TRBD2. This clonotype originated in a human donor who received a COVID-19 vaccine. Some clones in this sample may be carry-over from other donors' samples. The sequences come from CD4+ T cells from PBMCs cultured with SARS-CoV-2 spike peptides, collected after COVID-19 vaccination. Here the CDR3 DNA reads TGTGCCAGCAGTGGAATAGCGGGTGACTACAATGAGCAGTTCTTC. The encoded protein is CASSGIAGDYNEQFF. Combining the CDR3 with reference TRBV2 and TRBJ2-1 gives the whole variable domain EPEVTQTPSHQVTQMGQEVILRCVPISNHLYFYWYRQILGQKVEFLVSFYNNEISEKSEIFDDQFSVERPDGSNFTLKIRSTKLEDSAMYFCASSGIAGDYNEQFFGPGTRLTVL.